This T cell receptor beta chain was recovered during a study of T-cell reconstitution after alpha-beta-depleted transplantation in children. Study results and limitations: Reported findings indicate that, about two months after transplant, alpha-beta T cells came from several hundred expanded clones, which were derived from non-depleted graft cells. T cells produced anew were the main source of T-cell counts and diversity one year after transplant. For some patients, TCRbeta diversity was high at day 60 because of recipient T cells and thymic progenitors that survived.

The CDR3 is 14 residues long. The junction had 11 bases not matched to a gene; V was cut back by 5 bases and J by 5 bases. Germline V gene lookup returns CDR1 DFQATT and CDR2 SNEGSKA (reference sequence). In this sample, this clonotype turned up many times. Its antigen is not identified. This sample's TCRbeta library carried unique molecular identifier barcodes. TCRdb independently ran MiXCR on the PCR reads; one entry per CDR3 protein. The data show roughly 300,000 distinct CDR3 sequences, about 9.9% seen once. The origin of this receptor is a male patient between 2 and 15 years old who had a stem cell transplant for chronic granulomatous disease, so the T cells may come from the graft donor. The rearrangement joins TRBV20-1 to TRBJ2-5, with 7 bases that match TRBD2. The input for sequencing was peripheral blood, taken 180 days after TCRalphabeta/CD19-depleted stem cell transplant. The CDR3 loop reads CSARSDRDYETQYF. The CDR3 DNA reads TGCAGTGCTCGGTCCGACCGGGACTATGAGACCCAGTACTTC.